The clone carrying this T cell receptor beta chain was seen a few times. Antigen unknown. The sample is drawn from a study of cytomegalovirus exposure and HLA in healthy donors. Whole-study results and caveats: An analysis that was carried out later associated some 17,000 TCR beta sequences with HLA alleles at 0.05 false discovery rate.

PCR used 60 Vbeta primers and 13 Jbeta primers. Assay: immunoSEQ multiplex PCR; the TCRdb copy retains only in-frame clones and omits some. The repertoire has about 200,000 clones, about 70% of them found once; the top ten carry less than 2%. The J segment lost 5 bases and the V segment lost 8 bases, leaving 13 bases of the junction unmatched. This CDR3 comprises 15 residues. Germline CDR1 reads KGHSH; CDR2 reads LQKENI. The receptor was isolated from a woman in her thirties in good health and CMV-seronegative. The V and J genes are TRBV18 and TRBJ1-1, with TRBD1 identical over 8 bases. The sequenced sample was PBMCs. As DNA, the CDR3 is TGTGCCAGCCTTGCCAGGGGGCGAAGCCTTACTGAAGCTTTCTTT. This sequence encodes CASLARGRSLTEAFF.